This T cell receptor beta chain was captured by sequencing in a study of shared clonotypes between healthy human individuals. V was cut by 5 bases and J by 1 base, with 8 bases left in between. The CDR3 is 14 amino acids. Germline CDR1 and CDR2: MDHEN and SYDVKM. TCRdb's copy holds only in-frame clones and misses some; the assay was immunoSEQ multiplex PCR. The table includes around 510,000 clones, around 78% detected once. The genes are TRBV28 and TRBJ1-4; no reliable D call. The source material was PBMCs. The TCR comes from a woman aged 40 to 50 in good health. Some clones in this sample may be carry-over from other donors' samples. CDR3 sequence reads: CASSKAGTNEKLFF. The CDR3 coding sequence is TGTGCCAGCAGTAAGGCGGGAACTAATGAAAAACTGTTTTTT. The full variable domain, rest sourced from reference TRBV28 and TRBJ1-4, is DVKVTQSSRYLVKRTGEKVFLECVQDMDHENMFWYRQDPGLGLRLIYFSYDVKMKEKGDIPEGYSVSREKKERFSLILESASTNQTSMYLCASSKAGTNEKLFFGSGTQLSVL.